This TCR beta chain comes out of a study of T cells in Graves' hyperthyroidism and ophthalmopathy. Study-wide results and caveats: In blood, most of the thyroid clonotypes expanded above 0.001 were also present.

This clonotype has more than one count but fewer than ten. Its matching antigen is unknown. V lost 1 base and J 5 bases, leaving 12 bases between the germline ends. The CDR3 covers 15 residues. Looked up from germline, CDR1 is LGHNA and CDR2 is YSLEER. Disease duration under 2 months; hyperthyroidism patients were aged 18 to 65. Reasons for excluding patients were uncontrolled infection, other autoimmune disease, pregnancy or lactation. There were TCR beta CDR3 regions amplified from RNA transcripts. First-round RT-PCR with HTBI primers amplified the TCR CDR3 region. Each CDR3 protein gets one entry after TCRdb re-called the multiplex PCR reads with MiXCR. The sample holds about 360,000 distinct CDR3 sequences, about 12% seen once.

This chain links TRBV4-3 with TRBJ2-4, with a tentative D call TRBD1 (6 bases). This receptor was taken from a woman under 30 with Graves' hyperthyroidism. Sequencing input: blood. CDR3 sequence reads: CASSQVRGQQNIQYF. The CDR3 coding sequence is TGCGCCAGCAGCCAAGTCCGCGGACAGCAAAACATTCAGTACTTC.